The rows below give T cell receptor beta chains drawn from one sample of a study of blood T cell repertoires in COVID-19. This table comes from immunoSEQ multiplex PCR, and its TCRdb copy is limited to in-frame clones, with some not included. The sample contains roughly 220,000 clones, around 90% of which appear only once. Sequenced: peripheral blood. These receptors all stem from a man between 60 and 75 years old with acute or convalescent COVID-19. The CDR3 runs from the conserved cysteine through the conserved F or W. The D gene is left open where the match is weak.

V gene	D gene	J gene	CDR3 protein
TRBV6-2/TRBV6-3	TRBD2	TRBJ2-1	CASRPASGGNNEQFF
TRBV19	NA	TRBJ1-2	CASSIATPSYGYTF
TRBV19	NA	TRBJ2-5	CASSSWDSVRETQYF
TRBV19	TRBD1	TRBJ2-1	CASSIDRQGAYNEQFF
TRBV5-4	TRBD1	TRBJ2-5	CASSSTTGVTGETQYF
TRBV28	TRBD2	TRBJ2-2	CASTTSGLAGGWNTGELFF
TRBV29-1	TRBD1	TRBJ2-3	CSALQGVNTDTQYF
TRBV19	NA	TRBJ1-3	CASFTGTVGNTIYF
TRBV18	TRBD1	TRBJ1-1	CASSPPNRDRVRLNTEAFF
TRBV7-8	TRBD2	TRBJ2-7	CASSREASGGLQHSYEQYF
TRBV27	TRBD1	TRBJ1-2	CASRPGTGTGNGYTF
TRBV27	TRBD1	TRBJ2-7	CASSPQGSGPYEQYF
TRBV21-1	NA	TRBJ2-7	CASRQRDAYEQYF
TRBV28	NA	TRBJ1-3	CASSFRTAGNTIYF
TRBV6-5	NA	TRBJ2-1	CASSPGTQSYNEQFF
TRBV11-2	NA	TRBJ2-5	CASSLSTVVGGETQYF
TRBV6-5	NA	TRBJ2-1	CASSYGAGVIDEQFF
TRBV19	TRBD1	TRBJ2-5	CASSAWDRGQETQYF
TRBV29-1	TRBD1	TRBJ1-2	CSLFGGTGETNYGYTF
TRBV6-2/TRBV6-3	TRBD1	TRBJ2-3	CASSSYRGYTDTQYF
TRBV5-1	TRBD1	TRBJ1-3	CASSLDPGGSGNTIYF
TRBV10-3	TRBD1	TRBJ1-6	CAISDPGTGGNSPLHF
TRBV5-1	TRBD1	TRBJ1-4	CASSSAGTGGNEKLFF